The 13 T cell receptor beta chains reported below all come from one sample, sequenced in a study of control samples from healthy donors and cancer patients. Sequencing used immunoSEQ multiplex PCR; TCRdb keeps in-frame clones, though not all of them. The table records tens of thousands of clones, around 87% of them present only once. The sample comprised PBMCs. The receptors stem from a woman between 45 and 65 years old with head and neck cancer.

The V and J genes are TRBV7-3 and TRBJ2-5; no clear D gene. The ends were cut back, 2 bases at V and 0 bases at J, with 4 bases in the middle. The CDR3 is 13 residues long. CDR1 is SGHTA, CDR2 FQGTGA, per germline. CDR3 loop: CASSLSYQETQYF. In DNA form, the CDR3 reads TGTGCCAGCAGCTTATCGTACCAAGAGACCCAGTACTTC.

Turning to this clone: The same CDR3 also results from other DNA sequences found in this sample. CDR3 sequence reads: CASSPSQETQYF. CDR3 sequence (DNA): TGTGCCAGCTCACCTTCCCAAGAGACCCAGTACTTC. The chain carries TRBV18 and TRBJ2-5; D unresolved. CDR1 and CDR2 from the germline V gene are KGHSH and LQKENI. The CDR3 runs 12 residues. Trimming removed 3 bases from V and 1 base from J, with 3 bases in between.

The rearrangement joins TRBV5-3 to TRBJ2-3; TRBD2 might be the D (5 bases). TRBV5-3 is designated an ORF whose function remains uncertain. CDR3 size: 15 residues. Trimming pared 5 bases from V and 4 bases from J, leaving 17 bases between. Here the CDR3 DNA reads TGTGCCAGAAGACCCTCCGAGGGCCTCTCAGATACGCAGTATTTT. Translating gives CARRPSEGLSDTQYF.

The chain has TRBV19 and TRBJ1-5; D is ambiguous. With 5 bases removed from V and 8 bases from J, the gap between germline ends came to 10 bases. CDR1 LNHDA and CDR2 SQIVND come from the germline V gene (reference sequence). CDR3 length: 12 residues. CDR3 bases: TGTGCCAGTAGTCCCCCGTTCGAGCCCCAGCATTTT. This codes for CASSPPFEPQHF.

The V call is TRBV11-3, the J call TRBJ2-5; either TRBD1 or TRBD2 may fit D (7 bases each). Trimming pared 4 bases from V and 4 bases from J, leaving 10 bases between. The CDR3 sequence is 13 residues long. CDR1 is SGHNT and CDR2 is YENEEA in the germline V gene. Here the CDR3 reads CASSSRGGETQYF. DNA for the CDR3: TGTGCCAGCAGCTCCAGGGGGGGAGAGACCCAGTACTTC.

In this sample, this clone turned up once. The J gene is TRBJ1-4, the V gene TRBV27, with D hard to call. Trimming removed 2 bases at V and 7 bases at J, with 11 bases between. This CDR3 contains 14 residues. Germline CDR1 is MNHEY and CDR2 is SMNVEV (reference sequence). The CDR3 nucleotides read TGTGCCAGCAGTTTAAACGTGGGGAGTGAAAAACTGTTTTTT. It encodes CASSLNVGSEKLFF.

V usage is TRBV19 and J usage is TRBJ1-5, with a possible D match to TRBD1 (6 bases). The CDR3 runs to 13 residues. Trimming shortened V by 6 bases and J by 5 bases, and 11 bases separated the two germline ends. Germline V gene sequence: CDR1 LNHDA, CDR2 SQIVND (reference sequence). The CDR3 DNA reads TGTGCCAGTAGGGACAGCCCTGATCAGCCCCAGCATTTT. It yields the protein CASRDSPDQPQHF.

The CDR3 region is CAWSVGYGYTF. The CDR3 region has the DNA TGTGCCTGGAGTGTAGGCTATGGCTACACCTTC. The rearrangement joins TRBV30 to TRBJ1-2; D gene unclear. CDR3 length: 11 amino acids. Germline V gene data show CDR1 as GTSNPN and CDR2 as SVGIG (reference sequence). V gave up 0 bases and J gave up 4 bases, with 3 bases separating them. Filled out from reference TRBV30 and TRBJ1-2, the complete variable domain reads SQTIHQWPATLVQPVGSPLSLECTVEGTSNPNLYWYRQAAGRGLQLLFYSVGIGQISSEVPQNLSASRPQDRQFILSSKKLLLSDSGFYLCAWSVGYGYTFGSGTRLTVV.

The chain joins TRBV29-1 to TRBJ1-5; 8 nucleotides align to TRBD1. V was pared by 4 bases and J by 6 bases, with 5 bases of the junction left unmatched. Per germline, CDR1 SQVTM and CDR2 ANQGSEA. The CDR3 runs to 13 residues. The CDR3 coding sequence is TGCAGCGTTGGACAGGGGACCCTTCAGCCCCAGCATTTT. Translation gives CSVGQGTLQPQHF.

DNA for the CDR3: TGCGCCAGCAGCCACGGACAGGGGGCATACAATGAGCAGTTCTTC. Translating it yields CASSHGQGAYNEQFF. This chain links TRBV5-1 with TRBJ2-1, with 11 bases lining up with TRBD1. This CDR3 comprises 15 residues. Trimming removed 4 bases from V and 4 bases from J; junction bases left unmatched: 4. CDR1 is SGHRS, CDR2 YFSETQ, per germline.

This sequence joins TRBV6-5 and TRBJ1-6, with TRBD1 matching over 7 bases. The V segment lost 8 bases and the J segment 0 bases; nucleotides outside the gene matches: 4. This CDR3 is built from 15 residues. CDR1 MNHEY and CDR2 SVGAGI come from the germline V gene. CDR3 protein: CASAGGASYNSPLHF. The CDR3 region has the DNA TGTGCCAGCGCAGGGGGGGCCTCCTATAATTCACCCCTCCACTTT.

This chain links TRBV4-1 with TRBJ2-7; TRBD1 or TRBD2 may be the D gene (5 bases each). The CDR3 extends over 15 amino acids. Germline V gene sequence: CDR1 MGHRA, CDR2 YSYEKL. Trimming shortened V by 3 bases and J by 1 base, and 13 bases separated the two germline ends. The CDR3 is CASSHPGRASYEQYF. CDR3 coding DNA: TGCGCCAGCAGCCATCCGGGACGGGCTTCCTACGAGCAGTACTTC.

This chain connects TRBV9 to TRBJ2-3; TRBD2 agrees at 8 bases. CDR1 and CDR2 (germline): SGDLS, YYNGEE. Unmatched junction bases numbered 4, after V lost 0 bases and J lost 1 base. This CDR3 contains 16 residues. This chain's CDR3 is CASSVEAGGRTDTQYF. In DNA form, the CDR3 reads TGTGCCAGCAGCGTAGAGGCGGGGGGCCGCACAGATACGCAGTATTTT.